This T cell receptor beta chain emerged from a study of OX40 agonist ivuxolimab in advanced cancers. This clone was detected only once. Its antigen is unidentified. Study-wide findings and caveats: The authors also found low normalized T-cell clonal expansion in some nonresponders.

The J segment lost 3 bases and the V segment lost 0 bases, leaving 18 bases of the junction unmatched. Germline V gene lookup returns CDR1 SGHKS and CDR2 YYEKEE (reference sequence). The length of the CDR3 is 19 residues. TCRdb keeps only in-frame clones here, not all; method: immunoSEQ multiplex PCR. The sample contains some 64,000 clones, 87% of which appear only once. This chain uses TRBV5-5 with TRBJ2-7; 7 bases map to TRBD1. The source was CD4+ or CD8+ T cells sorted from blood, collected in a trial of the OX40 agonist ivuxolimab. The source of this sequence is an adult with an advanced solid tumor such as melanoma, head and neck, liver or kidney cancer. The DNA of the CDR3 is TGTGCCAGCAGCTTGGCCGGGACAGACTTAGACCCCCGGCACTACGAGCAGTACTTC. It codes for CASSLAGTDLDPRHYEQYF.